The sequence of this T cell receptor (beta chain) was determined in a study of control samples from healthy donors and cancer patients. The CDR3 contains 14 residues. V was shortened by 5 bases and J by 2 bases, with 11 bases between the two germline ends. Germline CDR1 and CDR2: MDHEN and SYDVKM. Clones were read by immunoSEQ multiplex PCR, and TCRdb kept only the in-frame ones, dropping some. The sample consists of some 28,000 clones, 65% to 80% of them appearing once. V is TRBV28 and J is TRBJ2-3; D unresolved. This clonotype was sampled from a man in his fifties or sixties with head and neck cancer. The sample taken for sequencing was PBMCs. The CDR3 region is CASSRRLDTDTQYF. The CDR3 nucleotides read TGTGCCAGCAGTAGGAGACTCGACACAGATACGCAGTATTTT.